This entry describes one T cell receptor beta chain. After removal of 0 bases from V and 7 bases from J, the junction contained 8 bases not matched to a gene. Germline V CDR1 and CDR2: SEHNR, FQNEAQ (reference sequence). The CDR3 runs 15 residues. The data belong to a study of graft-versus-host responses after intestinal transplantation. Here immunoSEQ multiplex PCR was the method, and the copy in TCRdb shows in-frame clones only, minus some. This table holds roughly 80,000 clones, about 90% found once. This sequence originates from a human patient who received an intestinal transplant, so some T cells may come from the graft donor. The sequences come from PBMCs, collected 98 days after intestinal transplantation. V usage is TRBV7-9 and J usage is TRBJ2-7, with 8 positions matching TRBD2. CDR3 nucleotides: TGTGCCAGCAGCTTAGCCAGCGGGAGACACGGGGAGCAGTACTTC. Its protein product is CASSLASGRHGEQYF.